The 23 T cell receptor beta chains below come from one sample, sequenced in a study of blood T cell repertoires in COVID-19. Only in-frame clones appear in the TCRdb table, and some are missing; sequencing was by immunoSEQ multiplex PCR. The sample consists of about 400,000 clones, roughly 88% of them appearing once. Specimen: PBMCs or T cells enriched from blood (not recorded which). The receptor set was obtained from a woman aged 40 to 55 with acute COVID-19.

This sequence joins TRBV30 and TRBJ2-5; D possibly corresponds to TRBD1 (6 bases). V was pared by 0 bases and J by 7 bases, with 9 bases between. This CDR3 is 12 amino acids long. Germline CDR1 is GTSNPN and CDR2 is SVGIG (reference sequence). In DNA, the CDR3 is TGTGCCTGGAGTGTCAGAGGGGGGACCCAGTACTTC. This encodes CAWSVRGGTQYF.

This clone was detected only once. This rearrangement joins TRBV6-1 to TRBJ1-2; 9 bases are a match to TRBD1. Germline V lookup: CDR1 MNHNS, CDR2 SASEGT. The junction had 17 bases not matched to a gene; V was cut back by 0 bases and J by 6 bases. The CDR3 runs to 19 residues. CDR3 amino acids: CASSEARRPRRDRADGYTF. The CDR3 DNA is TGTGCCAGCAGTGAAGCGCGAAGGCCCCGCCGGGACAGGGCGGATGGCTACACCTTC.

This chain connects TRBV10-3 to TRBJ1-1, with a weak D call TRBD1 (6 bases). The CDR3 runs 13 residues. Germline V gene data show CDR1 as ENHRY and CDR2 as SYGVKD. Trimming shortened V by 6 bases and J by 4 bases, and 12 bases separated the two germline ends. The CDR3 protein is CAIRQGLGTEAFF. CDR3 sequence (DNA): TGTGCCATCAGACAGGGCTTGGGCACTGAAGCTTTCTTT.

The chain employs TRBV4-1 and TRBJ1-1; D gene ambiguous. Germline V lookup: CDR1 MGHRA, CDR2 YSYEKL. Trimming took off 0 bases at V and 7 bases at J, with 9 bases between the two ends. The CDR3 length is 13 residues. The CDR3 spells CASSQDRRGEAFF. The CDR3 nucleotides read TGCGCCAGCAGCCAAGATCGCCGGGGTGAAGCTTTCTTT.

The chain recombines TRBV3-1 (or the pseudogene TRBV3-2) with TRBJ1-5; the D gene is possibly TRBD1 (5 bases). Trimming stripped 1 base from V and 7 bases from J, with 8 bases between. CDR3 size: 13 residues. Per germline, CDR1 LGHDT and CDR2 YNNKEL (reference sequence). The CDR3 reads CASSQGGRQPQHF. The DNA of the CDR3 is TGTGCCAGCAGCCAAGGGGGGAGGCAGCCCCAGCATTTT.

The chain combines TRBV7-9 with TRBJ1-2; D is possibly TRBD1 (6 bases). The germline CDR1 and CDR2 sequences are SEHNR and FQNEAQ (reference sequence). There are 14 residues in the CDR3. Between the trimmed V and J ends, which lost 5 bases and 4 bases, there was a span of 14 bases. This CDR3 is CASSPGQTGYGYTF. Written as DNA, the CDR3 is TGTGCCAGCAGCCCCGGACAGACCGGCTATGGCTACACCTTC.

The chain carries TRBV15 and TRBJ2-3; tentatively, D is TRBD1 (6 bases). Trimming took 0 bases from V and 4 from J, leaving 14 bases between them. Germline CDR1 and CDR2: LNHNV and YYDKDF (reference sequence). This CDR3 comprises 16 residues. The CDR3 sequence is CATSRDMMGASDTQYF. DNA for the CDR3: TGTGCCACCAGCAGAGATATGATGGGGGCTTCAGATACGCAGTATTTT.

This clone occurred a few times. The CDR3 loop reads CASSFTGGATEQFF. CDR3 nucleotides: TGCGCCAGCAGCTTTACGGGGGGCGCAACTGAGCAGTTCTTC. This sequence joins TRBV5-1 and TRBJ2-1, with D perhaps TRBD2 (7 bases). V was pared by 2 bases and J by 9 bases, with 15 bases between. Germline V gene lookup returns CDR1 SGHRS and CDR2 YFSETQ. This CDR3 region has 14 residues.

The chain combines TRBV2 with TRBJ2-5, with a weak D call TRBD2 (7 bases). V was clipped by 5 bases and J by 4 bases, with 20 bases between them. In germline, CDR1 is SNHLY, CDR2 FYNNEI. This CDR3 comprises 16 residues. CDR3: CASSQTGGGGRETQYF. DNA of the CDR3: TGTGCCAGCAGTCAAACCGGTGGGGGGGGCCGAGAGACCCAGTACTTC.

In this sample, this clone turned up many times. The V call is TRBV7-9, the J call TRBJ2-3, with TRBD1 matching 12 bases. Per the germline V gene, CDR1 is SEHNR and CDR2 is FQNEAQ (reference sequence). CDR3 size: 15 residues. The V segment lost 3 bases and the J segment 5 bases; nucleotides outside the gene matches: 3. DNA for the CDR3: TGTGCCAGCAGCTTGGGACAGGGGGCAGGAGATACGCAGTATTTT. Its protein product is CASSLGQGAGDTQYF.

The chain carries TRBV9 and TRBJ1-1; D remains unclear. V lost 0 bases and J 1 base, leaving 7 bases between the germline ends. The CDR3 is made up of 14 amino acids. Germline V gene lookup returns CDR1 SGDLS and CDR2 YYNGEE. Written as DNA, the CDR3 is TGTGCCAGCAGCGTAGATCCCCGGAACACTGAAGCTTTCTTT. Its translation is CASSVDPRNTEAFF.

V and J are TRBV19 and TRBJ1-1; D might be TRBD1 (6 bases). There are 12 residues in the CDR3. The V gene lost 5 bases and the J gene lost 5 bases, with 9 bases spanning the gap. Germline V gives CDR1 LNHDA, CDR2 SQIVND (reference sequence). CDR3 protein: CASSFDRTEAFF. The CDR3 DNA sequence: TGTGCCAGTAGTTTCGACAGGACTGAAGCTTTCTTT.

This rearrangement joins TRBV13 to TRBJ1-6; D is unclear. CDR1 and CDR2 (germline): PRHDT, FYEKMQ (reference sequence). CDR3 length equals 18 residues. Between the trimmed V and J ends, which lost 0 bases and 9 bases, there was a span of 21 bases. CDR3 residues: CASSLGQVRFAGSSPLHF. The DNA of the CDR3 is TGTGCCAGCAGCTTAGGCCAAGTCCGATTCGCAGGCAGTTCACCCCTCCACTTT.

V is TRBV18 and J is TRBJ1-2; D not certain. The CDR3 totals 15 residues. V shed 3 bases and J shed 10 bases, with 21 bases lying between them. Germline V gene lookup returns CDR1 KGHSH and CDR2 LQKENI. The CDR3 bases are TGTGCCAGCTCACCCCTAGGTAGTGAGAGCCCCGACTACACCTTC. It yields the protein CASSPLGSESPDYTF.

This chain links TRBV6-5 with TRBJ2-1, with D unresolved. This CDR3 has 15 residues. Germline values: CDR1 MNHEY, CDR2 SVGAGI. V lost 0 bases, J lost 0 bases, and 6 bases lay in between. The CDR3 reads CASSYSPSSYNEQFF. The CDR3 DNA is TGTGCCAGCAGTTACTCCCCGTCCTCCTACAATGAGCAGTTCTTC.

J is TRBJ2-5 and V is TRBV7-2; 7 bases line up with TRBD1. This CDR3 has 14 residues. Germline CDR1 is SGHTA and CDR2 is FQGNSA. The junction had 7 bases not matched to a gene; V was cut back by 5 bases and J by 4 bases. The CDR3: CASSQGTVGETQYF. CDR3 nucleotide sequence: TGTGCCAGCAGCCAAGGGACAGTGGGAGAGACCCAGTACTTC.

The V and J genes are TRBV24-1 and TRBJ1-2; TRBD1 aligns across 7 bases. The V and J ends lost 3 bases and 7 bases, in that order; junction bases with no gene match: 10. The germline gives CDR1 KGHDR, CDR2 SFDVKD. This CDR3 comprises 15 residues. CDR3 sequence: CATSDRGDRESGYTF. CDR3 DNA sequence: TGTGCCACCAGTGATCGCGGCGACAGGGAATCTGGCTACACCTTC.

J is TRBJ1-3 and V is TRBV12-3 or TRBV12-4, with D unresolved. With 5 bases removed from V and 4 bases from J, the gap between germline ends came to 6 bases. There are 12 residues in the CDR3. The CDR3 DNA sequence: TGTGCCAGCAGTATGGGCGGAAACACCATATATTTT. This translates into CASSMGGNTIYF.

The J gene is TRBJ2-5, the V gene TRBV5-1; 11 nucleotides match TRBD1. With V trimmed by 4 bases and J by 6 bases, 5 bases remained unmatched. The CDR3 is 14 residues long. Germline V lookup: CDR1 SGHRS, CDR2 YFSETQ. The CDR3: CASSLDRGLKTQYF. In DNA form, the CDR3 reads TGCGCCAGCAGCCTGGACAGGGGGCTGAAGACCCAGTACTTC.

As DNA, the CDR3 is TGTGCCAGCAGCCCTGAACTAGCGGGGGCAACCGGGGAGCTGTTTTTT. It codes for CASSPELAGATGELFF. V gene TRBV2 combines with J gene TRBJ2-2; 11 bases agree with TRBD2. Trimming took 6 bases from V and 5 from J; bases not matched to a gene: 8. The germline V gene encodes CDR1 SNHLY and CDR2 FYNNEI. The CDR3 loop spans 16 amino acids.

This chain uses TRBV27 with TRBJ1-5; D uncertain. The germline V gene encodes CDR1 MNHEY and CDR2 SMNVEV (reference sequence). The CDR3 runs to 13 residues. V lost 4 bases, J lost 3 bases, and 7 bases lay in between. This CDR3 reads CASSSKPNQPQHF. The CDR3 nucleotides read TGTGCCAGCAGTTCAAAGCCCAATCAGCCCCAGCATTTT.

The V and J genes are TRBV6-5 and TRBJ2-4, with TRBD2 identical over 9 bases. CDR3 length equals 14 residues. The ends lost 3 bases at V and 9 bases at J; junction bases unmatched: 6. The germline V gene has CDR1 MNHEY and CDR2 SVGAGI. CDR3 region: CASSYLAGTGIQYF. The CDR3 DNA sequence: TGTGCCAGCAGTTATCTAGCGGGAACAGGCATTCAGTACTTC.

The chain has TRBV15 and TRBJ2-5; unclear D gene. V lost 5 bases and J 4 bases, leaving 5 bases between the germline ends. Germline loops: CDR1 LNHNV, CDR2 YYDKDF (reference sequence). This CDR3 comprises 11 residues. CDR3 nucleotides: TGTGCCACCAGCTCTCGAGAGACCCAGTACTTC. Protein product: CATSSRETQYF. Full variable domain (missing parts from reference TRBV15 and TRBJ2-5): DAMVIQNPRYQVTQFGKPVTLSCSQTLNHNVMYWYQQKSSQAPKLLFHYYDKDFNNEADTPDNFQSRRPNTSFCFLDIRSPGLGDTAMYLCATSSRETQYFGPGTRLLVL.